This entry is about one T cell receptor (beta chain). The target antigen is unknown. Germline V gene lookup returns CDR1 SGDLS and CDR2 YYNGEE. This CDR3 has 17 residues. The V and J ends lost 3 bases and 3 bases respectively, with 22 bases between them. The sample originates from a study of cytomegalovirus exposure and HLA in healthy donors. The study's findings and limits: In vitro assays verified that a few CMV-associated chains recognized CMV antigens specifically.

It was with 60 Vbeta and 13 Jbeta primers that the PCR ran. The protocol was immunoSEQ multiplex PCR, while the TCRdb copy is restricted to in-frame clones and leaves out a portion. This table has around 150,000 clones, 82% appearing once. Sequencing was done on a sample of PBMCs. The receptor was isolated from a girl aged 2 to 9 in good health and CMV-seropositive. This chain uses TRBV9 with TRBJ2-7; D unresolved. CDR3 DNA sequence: TGTGCCAGCAGCGCCGCCCTTTCCGCAGGCAATCGCTACGAGCAGTACTTC. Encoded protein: CASSAALSAGNRYEQYF.